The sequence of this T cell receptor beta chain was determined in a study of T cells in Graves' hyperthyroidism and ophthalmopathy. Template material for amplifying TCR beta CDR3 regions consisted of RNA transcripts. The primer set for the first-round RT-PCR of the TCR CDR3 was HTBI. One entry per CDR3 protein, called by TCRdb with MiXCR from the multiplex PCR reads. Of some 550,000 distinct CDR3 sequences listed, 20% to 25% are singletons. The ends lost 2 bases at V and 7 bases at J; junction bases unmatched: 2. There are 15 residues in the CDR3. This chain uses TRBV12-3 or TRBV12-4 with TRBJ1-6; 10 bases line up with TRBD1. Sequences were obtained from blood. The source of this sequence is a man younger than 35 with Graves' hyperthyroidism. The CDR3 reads CASSLSGQGNSPLHF. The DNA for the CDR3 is TGTGCCAGCAGTTTATCGGGACAGGGGAATTCACCCCTCCACTTT.